This TCR beta chain derives from a study of regulatory T cells in long-lasting Graves disease. In this sample, this clonotype turned up many times. TCR beta libraries were built with iRepertoire HTBI primers and Arm-PCR of CDR3 regions. TCRdb itself ran the multiplex PCR reads through MiXCR, one entry per CDR3 protein. The sample records around 510,000 distinct CDR3 sequences, less than 25% being singletons. Specified time point: persistent/refractory GD, antithyroid drugs over 5 years with positive TRAb. PBMC RNA was the source of the TCR library. Xi'an, China, was home to the endocrinology department that provided patients. The source was peripheral blood mononuclear cells (PBMCs), collected when the disease was refractory, from a patient treated with antithyroid drugs. This receptor was taken from a female donor with Graves disease.

CDR3 amino acids: CASSYLTAFGPLHF. For the CDR3, the DNA is TGTGCCAGCAGTTACTTGACCGCCTTTGGACCCCTCCACTTT. The V call is TRBV6-5, the J call TRBJ1-6; no reliable D call. Trimming shortened V by 1 base and J by 12 bases, and 13 bases separated the two germline ends. The CDR3 consists of 14 residues. Germline values: CDR1 MNHEY, CDR2 SVGAGI.